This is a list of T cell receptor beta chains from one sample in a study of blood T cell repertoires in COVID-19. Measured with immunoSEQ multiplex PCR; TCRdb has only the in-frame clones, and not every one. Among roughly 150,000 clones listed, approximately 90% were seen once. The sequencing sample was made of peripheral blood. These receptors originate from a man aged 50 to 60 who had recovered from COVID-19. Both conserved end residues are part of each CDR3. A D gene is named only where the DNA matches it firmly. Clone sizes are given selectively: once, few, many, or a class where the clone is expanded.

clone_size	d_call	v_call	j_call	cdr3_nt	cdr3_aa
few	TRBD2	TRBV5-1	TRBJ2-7	TGCGCCAGCAGCTTGGGGGGAGGGCCGGGTGAGCAGTACTTC	CASSLGGGPGEQYF
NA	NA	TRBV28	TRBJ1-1	TGTGCCAGCCTAGAAGGCCCTGAAGCTTTCTTT	CASLEGPEAFF
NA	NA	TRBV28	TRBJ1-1	TGTGCCAGCAGTTTCCAGGGAGGGACTGAAGCTTTCTTT	CASSFQGGTEAFF
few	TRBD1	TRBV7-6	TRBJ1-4	TGTGCCAGCAGCTCCTTGACAGGGGTTAATGAAAAACTGTTTTTT	CASSSLTGVNEKLFF
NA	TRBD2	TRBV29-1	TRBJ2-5	TGCAGCGTTGGACCCCTAGCGGGAGGAGGGGAGACCCAGTACTTC	CSVGPLAGGGETQYF
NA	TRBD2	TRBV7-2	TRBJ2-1	TGTGCCAGCAGCTCAAGCGGGGGGGGCTACAATGAGCAGTTCTTC	CASSSSGGGYNEQFF
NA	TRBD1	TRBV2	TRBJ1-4	TGTGCCAGCAGTGAGACAGGGGGAGAAAAACTGTTTTTT	CASSETGGEKLFF
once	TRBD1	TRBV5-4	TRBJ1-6	TGTGCCAGCAGCTTCTTCACAGGGGTGAATTCACCCCTCCACTTT	CASSFFTGVNSPLHF
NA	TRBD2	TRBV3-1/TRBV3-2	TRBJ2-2	TGTGCCAGCAGCGAGACTAGCGGGAACACCGGGGAGCTGTTTTTT	CASSETSGNTGELFF
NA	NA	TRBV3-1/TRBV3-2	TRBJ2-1	TGTGCCAGCAGCCAAGCACAGAATCCCTACAATGAGCAGTTCTTC	CASSQAQNPYNEQFF
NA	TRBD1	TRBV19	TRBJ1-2	TGTGCCAGTAGTACGACCGGGACAGGGCCCAACTATGGCTACACCTTC	CASSTTGTGPNYGYTF
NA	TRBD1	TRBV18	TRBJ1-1	TGTGCCAGCTCACCACTAAACCTAGGGACAGGATCGAACACTGAAGCTTTCTTT	CASSPLNLGTGSNTEAFF
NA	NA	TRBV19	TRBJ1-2	TGTGCCAGTAGCCCTACAGGGTACTATGGCTACACCTTC	CASSPTGYYGYTF
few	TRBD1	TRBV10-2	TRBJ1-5	TGCGCCAGCAGTGACAGGGGGGGCAATCAGCCCCAGCATTTT	CASSDRGGNQPQHF
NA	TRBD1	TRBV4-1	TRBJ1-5	TGCGCCAGCAGCCAAAACAGGGGTCTTAATCAGCCCCAGCATTTT	CASSQNRGLNQPQHF
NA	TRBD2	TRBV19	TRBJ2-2	TGTGCCAGTACCTTGAGCGGGGTCTCGTTTAACACCGGGGAGCTGTTTTTT	CASTLSGVSFNTGELFF
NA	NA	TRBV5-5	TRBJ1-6	TGTGCCAGCAGCTTCGACAGTGGACCTAATTCACCCCTCCACTTT	CASSFDSGPNSPLHF
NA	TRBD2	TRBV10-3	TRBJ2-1	TGTGCCATCAGTGCCGGGACTAGCGGGAGCGATGAGCAGTTCTTC	CAISAGTSGSDEQFF
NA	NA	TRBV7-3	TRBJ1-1	TGTGCCAGCAGCTTTACGGGGAATGAAGCTTTCTTT	CASSFTGNEAFF
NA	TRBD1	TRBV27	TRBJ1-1	TGTGCCAGCAGACTCCGGACAGGAAAAGAGAACACTGAAGCTTTCTTT	CASRLRTGKENTEAFF
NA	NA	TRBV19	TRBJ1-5	TGTGCCAGTACCCCGACTGGGGCATCGAGCAATCAGCCCCAGCATTTT	CASTPTGASSNQPQHF
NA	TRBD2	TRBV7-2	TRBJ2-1	TGTGCCAGCAGCCGGACCCTAGCGGGAGGGTTGAATGAGCAGTTCTTC	CASSRTLAGGLNEQFF
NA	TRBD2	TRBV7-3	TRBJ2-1	TGTGCCAGCAGCTTAGACCCACCGACTAGCGGGAACAATGAGCAGTTCTTC	CASSLDPPTSGNNEQFF
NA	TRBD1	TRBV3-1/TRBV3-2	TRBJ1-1	TGTGCCAGCAGCCAACGACAGGGAATAGGAGCTTTCTTT	CASSQRQGIGAFF
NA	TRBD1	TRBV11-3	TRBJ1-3	TGTGCCAGCAGCCGACAGGGCTCTGGAAACACCATATATTTT	CASSRQGSGNTIYF
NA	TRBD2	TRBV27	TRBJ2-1	TGTGCCAGCAGAGAGCGGGGGGGCCTCAATGAGCAGTTCTTC	CASRERGGLNEQFF
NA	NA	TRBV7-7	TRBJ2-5	TGTGCCAGCAGCGCTCCTAGGGGATTGCAAGAGACCCAGTACTTC	CASSAPRGLQETQYF
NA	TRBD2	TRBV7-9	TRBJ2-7	TGTGCCAGCAGCTCCACTAGCGGGAGGGCCGGTCTAGCCTACGAGCAGTACTTC	CASSSTSGRAGLAYEQYF
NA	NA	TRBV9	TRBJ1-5	TGTGCCAGCAGCTCCGGGGTGTCTGGCAATCAGCCCCAGCATTTT	CASSSGVSGNQPQHF
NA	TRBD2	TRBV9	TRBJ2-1	TGTGCCAGCAGCCCCCTAGCGGGAGGGGACAATGAGCAGTTCTTC	CASSPLAGGDNEQFF
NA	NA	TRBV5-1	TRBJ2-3	TGCGCCAGCAGCCCCGGCAGCGGGTCCATCACAGATACGCAGTATTTT	CASSPGSGSITDTQYF
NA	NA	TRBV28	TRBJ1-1	TGTGCCAGCAGTTTGGCAGACTTGGCTGAAGCTTTCTTT	CASSLADLAEAFF
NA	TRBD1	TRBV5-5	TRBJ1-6	TGTGCCAGCAGCCGAGGACCGGGACAGAATAATTCACCCCTCCACTTT	CASSRGPGQNNSPLHF
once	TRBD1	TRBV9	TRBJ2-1	TGTGCCAGCAGCGCTACTCCGGGACAGGGTAACAATGAGCAGTTCTTC	CASSATPGQGNNEQFF
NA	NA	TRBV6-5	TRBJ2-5	TGTGCCAGCAGTTACGGGAGGTTCCAAGAGACCCAGTACTTC	CASSYGRFQETQYF
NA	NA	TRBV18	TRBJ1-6	TGTGCCAGCTCACCAGGCGGGCCCACCCTCCACTTT	CASSPGGPTLHF
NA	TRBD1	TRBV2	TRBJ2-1	TGTGCCAGCAGTGGACAGGGGACATTTTATCAGAATGAGCAGTTCTTC	CASSGQGTFYQNEQFF
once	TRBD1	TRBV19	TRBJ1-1	TGTGCCAGCGCAGGGGGTGAAGCTTTCTTT	CASAGGEAFF
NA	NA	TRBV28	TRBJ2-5	TGTGCCAGCAGTTCCTTCCCGGAGACCCAGTACTTC	CASSSFPETQYF
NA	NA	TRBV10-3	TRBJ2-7	TGTGCCATCAGTGAGCGGGATCGCTACGAGCAGTACTTC	CAISERDRYEQYF
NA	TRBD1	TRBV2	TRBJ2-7	TGTGCCAGCGCATACGGGACAGAAGGAACCTACGAGCAGTACTTC	CASAYGTEGTYEQYF
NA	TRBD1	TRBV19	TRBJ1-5	TGTGCCAGTAGGAGGGACAGGGACTATAATCAGCCCCAGCATTTT	CASRRDRDYNQPQHF
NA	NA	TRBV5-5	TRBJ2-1	TGTGCCAGCAGCTTGGCCCTCTACAATGAGCAGTTCTTC	CASSLALYNEQFF